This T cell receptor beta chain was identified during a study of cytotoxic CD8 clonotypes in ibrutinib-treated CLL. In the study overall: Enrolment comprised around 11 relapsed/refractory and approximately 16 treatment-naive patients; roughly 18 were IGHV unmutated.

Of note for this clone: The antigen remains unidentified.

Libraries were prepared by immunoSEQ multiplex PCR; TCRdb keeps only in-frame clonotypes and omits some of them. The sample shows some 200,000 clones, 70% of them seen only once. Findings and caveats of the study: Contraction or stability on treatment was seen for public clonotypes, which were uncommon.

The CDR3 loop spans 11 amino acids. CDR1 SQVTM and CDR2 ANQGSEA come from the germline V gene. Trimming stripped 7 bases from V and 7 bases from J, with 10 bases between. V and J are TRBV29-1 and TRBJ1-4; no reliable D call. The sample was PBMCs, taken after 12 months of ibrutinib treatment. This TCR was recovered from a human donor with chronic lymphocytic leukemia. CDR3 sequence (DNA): TGCAGCGGAGAACAGAGTGAAAAACTGTTTTTT. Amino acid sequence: CSGEQSEKLFF.